This T cell receptor beta chain was captured in a study of Graves' ophthalmopathy and Graves' hyperthyroidism. Study at large: The collection of peripheral blood took place at initial diagnosis, before any treatment.

Germline CDR1 and CDR2: ENHRY and SYGVKD. The CDR3 length is 16 residues. With 3 bases removed from V and 1 base from J, the gap between germline ends came to 12 bases. There are many counts of this clonotype. TCR beta CDR3 regions were amplified from RNA transcripts. The workflow started with a first-round RT-PCR run with HTBI primers and then moved on to a second-round multiplex PCR. TCRdb recomputed calls from the multiplex PCR reads with MiXCR, one row per CDR3 protein. In the table there are 350,000 to 400,000 distinct CDR3 sequences, around 20% of which are singletons. Sequencing input: peripheral blood. This TCR derives from a woman under 30 with Graves' ophthalmopathy. The gene calls are TRBV10-3 and TRBJ2-2; D is uncertain. The CDR3 DNA is TGTGCCATCAGTGAACCCTCCGGAGAGAACACCGGGGAGCTGTTTTTT. Its translation is CAISEPSGENTGELFF.